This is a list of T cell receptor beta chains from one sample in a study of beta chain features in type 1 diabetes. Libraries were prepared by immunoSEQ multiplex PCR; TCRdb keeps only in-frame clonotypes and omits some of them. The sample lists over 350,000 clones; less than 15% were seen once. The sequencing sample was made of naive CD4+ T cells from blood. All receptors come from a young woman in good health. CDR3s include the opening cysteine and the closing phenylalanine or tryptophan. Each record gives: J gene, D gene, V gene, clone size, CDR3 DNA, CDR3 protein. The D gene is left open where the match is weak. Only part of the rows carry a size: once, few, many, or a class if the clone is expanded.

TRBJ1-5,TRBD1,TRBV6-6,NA,TGTGCCAGCAGTTACGGACAGGGGGGTAGCAATCAGCCCCAGCATTTT,CASSYGQGGSNQPQHF
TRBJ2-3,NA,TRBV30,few,TGTGCCTGGACAGGGATCACAGATACGCAGTATTTT,CAWTGITDTQYF
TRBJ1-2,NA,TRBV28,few,TGTGCCAGCAGTTCATTGCGGGACGCCAAGGGCTACACCTTC,CASSSLRDAKGYTF
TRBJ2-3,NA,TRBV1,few,TGCACCAGCAGCCACGCCCCTGAGGCGGGGGGCACAGATACGCAGTATTTT,CTSSHAPEAGGTDTQYF
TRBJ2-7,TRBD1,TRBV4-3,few,TGCGCCAGCAGCCAGCAGGACAGGGGATCCTACGAGCAGTACTTC,CASSQQDRGSYEQYF
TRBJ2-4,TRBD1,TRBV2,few,TGTGCCAGCAGCGGACAGGGGCATATGCAGTACTTC,CASSGQGHMQYF
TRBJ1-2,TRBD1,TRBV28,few,TGTGCCAGCAGTGCGACAGGGCTCGGCTACACCTTC,CASSATGLGYTF
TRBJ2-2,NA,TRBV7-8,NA,TGTGCCAGCAGCTTGAGGGTAGCGGACGCGAACACCGGGGAGCTGTTTTTT,CASSLRVADANTGELFF
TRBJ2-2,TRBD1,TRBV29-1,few,TGCAGCGCCCCAGGGGGCACCGGGGAGCTGTTTTTT,CSAPGGTGELFF
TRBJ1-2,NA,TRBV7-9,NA,TGTGCCAGCAGCTTTGGGTCCGGGAGCGACTATGGCTACACCTTC,CASSFGSGSDYGYTF
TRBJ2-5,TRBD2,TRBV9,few,TGTGCCAGCAGCGGGACTAGCGGCCAAGAGACCCAGTACTTC,CASSGTSGQETQYF
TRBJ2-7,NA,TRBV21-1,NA,TGTGCCAGCAGCTCTATCGAGAGGGGGAAATACGAGCAGTACTTC,CASSSIERGKYEQYF
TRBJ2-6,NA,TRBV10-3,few,TGTGCCATCAGTGAGTCTGCAGGGTCTGGGGCCAACGTCCTGACTTTC,CAISESAGSGANVLTF
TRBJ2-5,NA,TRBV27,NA,TGTGCCAGCAGTAGCCTCAGACTAGTCGGACAAGAGACCCAGTACTTC,CASSSLRLVGQETQYF
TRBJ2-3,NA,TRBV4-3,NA,TGCGCCAGCAGCCAAGCGCGATATACAGATACGCAGTATTTT,CASSQARYTDTQYF
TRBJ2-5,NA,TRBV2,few,TGTGCCAGCAGCTACGTTGAAGAGACCCAGTACTTC,CASSYVEETQYF
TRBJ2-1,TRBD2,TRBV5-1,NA,TGCGCCAGCAGAGGGACTAGCGGGAACAATGAGCAGTTCTTC,CASRGTSGNNEQFF
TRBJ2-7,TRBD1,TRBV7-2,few,TGTGCCAGCAGCGAGACAGGGAGCTCCTACGAGCAGTACTTC,CASSETGSSYEQYF
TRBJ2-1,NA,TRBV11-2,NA,TGTGCCAGCAGCCCCCAGGGTAGGCAGTTCTTC,CASSPQGRQFF
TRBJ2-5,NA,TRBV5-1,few,TGCGCCAGCAGCCGGGAAGAGACCCAGTACTTC,CASSREETQYF
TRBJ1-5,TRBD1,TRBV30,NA,TGTGCCTGGGAAACGACTAACAGGGGGCGTTTGAAGTCTAATCAGCCCCAGCATTTT,CAWETTNRGRLKSNQPQHF
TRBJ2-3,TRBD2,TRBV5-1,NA,TGCGCCAGCAGCTTGCTTGGCGGGAGAGTGGATACGCAGTATTTT,CASSLLGGRVDTQYF
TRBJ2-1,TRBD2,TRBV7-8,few,TGTGCCAGCAGCTTAGTAAACCCTCAGGCTAGCGGAGTCTATGAGCAGTTCTTC,CASSLVNPQASGVYEQFF
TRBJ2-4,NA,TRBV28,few,TGTGCCAGCAGCGGTCCTGGTACTAGACTTGCCAAAAACATTCAGTACTTC,CASSGPGTRLAKNIQYF
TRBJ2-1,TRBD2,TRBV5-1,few,TGCGCCAGCAGCAAGGAACTAGCGGTCTACAATGAGCAGTTCTTC,CASSKELAVYNEQFF
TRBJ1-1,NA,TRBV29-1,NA,TGCAGCGTTGAGGGCAGATTGAACACTGAAGCTTTCTTT,CSVEGRLNTEAFF
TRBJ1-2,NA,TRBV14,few,TGTGCCAGCAGCCAACATGCGTACTATGGCTACACCTTC,CASSQHAYYGYTF
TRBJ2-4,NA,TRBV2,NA,TGTGCCAGCAGTACAGAAGCCAAAAACATTCAGTACTTC,CASSTEAKNIQYF
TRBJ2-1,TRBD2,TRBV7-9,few,TGTGCCAGCAGCCGGCGATCCTCGGGGGAGGGCAATGAGCAGTTCTTC,CASSRRSSGEGNEQFF
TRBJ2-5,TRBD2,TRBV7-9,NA,TGTGCCAGCAGCTTTTCAACGGGGGGAGGGACCCAGTACTTC,CASSFSTGGGTQYF
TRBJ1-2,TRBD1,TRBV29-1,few,TGCAGCGTCTCTGGGACAGGGTATGGCTACACCTTC,CSVSGTGYGYTF
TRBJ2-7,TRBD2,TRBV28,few,TGTGCCAGCAGATTTAGCGGGAGGAACAACTACGAGCAGTACTTC,CASRFSGRNNYEQYF
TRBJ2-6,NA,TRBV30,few,TGTGCCTGGAGTCCTGCAGCTGGGGCCAACGTCCTGACTTTC,CAWSPAAGANVLTF
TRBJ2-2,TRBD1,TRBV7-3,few,TGTGCCAGCAGCACGGGACAGCTCCCGAACACCGGGGAGCTGTTTTTT,CASSTGQLPNTGELFF
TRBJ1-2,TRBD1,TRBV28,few,TGTGCCAGTTTTGGACAGGGTAAAATTTATGGCTACACCTTC,CASFGQGKIYGYTF
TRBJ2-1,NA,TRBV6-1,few,TGTGCCAGCAGTCTCCCCCGCGATGAGCAGTTCTTC,CASSLPRDEQFF
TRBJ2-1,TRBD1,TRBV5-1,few,TGCGCCAGCCGGATAGGGGGCACGTACAATGAGCAGTTCTTC,CASRIGGTYNEQFF
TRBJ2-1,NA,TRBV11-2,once,TGTGCCAGCAGCCAAGACAGTACCTACAATGAGCAGTTCTTC,CASSQDSTYNEQFF
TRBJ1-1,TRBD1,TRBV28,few,TGTGCCAGCAGCCCGGGACAGCTAACCACTGAAGCTTTCTTT,CASSPGQLTTEAFF
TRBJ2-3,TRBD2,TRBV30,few,TGTGCCTGGAGAATGGCGGGGGGCACAGATACGCAGTATTTT,CAWRMAGGTDTQYF
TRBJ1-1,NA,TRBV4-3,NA,TGCGCCAGCAGCCTAAGACAGGCTAAGGACACTGAAGCTTTCTTT,CASSLRQAKDTEAFF
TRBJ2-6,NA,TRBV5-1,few,TGCGCCAGCAGCTTGGTCGTCTCTGGGGCCAACGTCCTGACTTTC,CASSLVVSGANVLTF
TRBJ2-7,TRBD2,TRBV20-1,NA,TGCAGTGCTTTGACTAGCAGCGAGCAGTACTTC,CSALTSSEQYF
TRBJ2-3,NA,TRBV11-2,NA,TGTGCCAGCAGCCCCCGTGTAGATACGCAGTATTTT,CASSPRVDTQYF
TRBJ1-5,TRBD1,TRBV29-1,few,TGCAGCGGCGGACAGGGGCTCAATCAGCCCCAGCATTTT,CSGGQGLNQPQHF
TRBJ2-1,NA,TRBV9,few,TGTGCCAGCAGCTCAACTAGTTTCGATGAGCAGTTCTTC,CASSSTSFDEQFF
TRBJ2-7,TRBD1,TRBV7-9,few,TGTGCCAGCAGCTTAGGACAGGGTGGAACCTTAACCCCGGGCGAGCAGTACTTC,CASSLGQGGTLTPGEQYF
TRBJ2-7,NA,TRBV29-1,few,TGCAGCGTTGAACCCGGGGGTACCTACGAGCAGTACTTC,CSVEPGGTYEQYF
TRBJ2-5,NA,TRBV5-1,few,TGCGCCAGCAGCCCAGGGAGGAAGGAGACCCAGTACTTC,CASSPGRKETQYF